Listed here are 29 T cell receptor beta chains from one sample, sequenced in a study of cytotoxic CD8 clonotypes in ibrutinib-treated CLL. Using immunoSEQ multiplex PCR, the repertoire was profiled, and TCRdb retains in-frame clones only, with some absent. This table holds 7,000 or so clones, less than 75% found once. The sample in question was PBMCs, obtained before ibrutinib treatment. The receptors derive from a human donor with chronic lymphocytic leukemia.

This clone was found a few times. The chain has TRBV7-8 and TRBJ2-1; D possibly corresponds to TRBD1 (6 bases). The CDR3 is 16 amino acids. V lost 6 bases, J lost 9 bases, and 24 bases lay in between. Germline CDR1 and CDR2: SGHVS and FQNEAQ. The CDR3 is CASRGKGVSPAGEQFF. The CDR3 bases are TGTGCCAGCAGAGGCAAGGGGGTCTCCCCGGCCGGTGAGCAGTTCTTC.

This sequence joins TRBV9 and TRBJ1-1; perhaps TRBD1 as D (6 bases). The germline V gene has CDR1 SGDLS and CDR2 YYNGEE. The CDR3 contains 12 residues. V was cut by 3 bases and J by 5 bases, with 8 bases left in between. The CDR3 sequence: CASSAGETEAFF. CDR3 nucleotide sequence: TGTGCCAGCAGCGCAGGGGAAACTGAAGCTTTCTTT.

The chain recombines TRBV29-1 with TRBJ2-3, with D perhaps matching TRBD2 (7 bases). Between the trimmed V and J ends, which lost 4 bases and 0 bases, there was a span of 17 bases. The CDR3 spans 16 residues. Germline-derived CDR1 and CDR2 are SQVTM and ANQGSEA. CDR3 sequence: CSVVRGGSYSTDTQYF. The CDR3 coding sequence is TGCAGCGTTGTTAGGGGGGGGAGTTATAGCACAGATACGCAGTATTTT.

The rearrangement links TRBV4-1 to TRBJ2-7; 11 bases are shared with TRBD2. The germline V gene has CDR1 MGHRA and CDR2 YSYEKL. The CDR3 is 16 residues long. After removal of 6 bases from V and 0 bases from J, the junction contained 7 bases not matched to a gene. In DNA, the CDR3 is TGCGCCAGCAGTCCTTTGACTAGCGGGAACTCCTACGAGCAGTACTTC. Translating gives CASSPLTSGNSYEQYF.

The chain couples TRBV6-1 to TRBJ2-5; D is unclear. The germline V gene has CDR1 MNHNS and CDR2 SASEGT. Trimming cost V 6 bases and J 4 bases, with 3 bases left between them. The CDR3 length is 10 residues. CDR3 sequence (DNA): TGTGCCAGCAGAGGAGAGACCCAGTACTTC. Translated: CASRGETQYF.

This clone showed up just once. The rearrangement links TRBV5-8 to TRBJ2-3; possible D gene TRBD2, 7 bases. V was trimmed by 1 base and J by 4 bases, leaving 13 bases between them. CDR3 size: 15 residues. The V gene's germline CDR1 is SGHTS and CDR2 YDEGEE. The DNA of the CDR3 is TGTGCCAGCAGCTTGCTCGGGGGGCCAGCAGATACGCAGTATTTT. This codes for CASSLLGGPADTQYF.

CDR3 nucleotides: TGTGCCAGCAGCTTAGGGCAGGGGGCAGAGACCCAGTACTTC. Translation gives CASSLGQGAETQYF. The chain combines TRBV7-8 with TRBJ2-5, with 8 nucleotides matching TRBD1. V shed 1 base and J 4 bases; nucleotides not matched to a gene: 2. CDR3 size: 14 residues. Germline lookup yields CDR1 SGHVS and CDR2 FQNEAQ.

A single count supports this clone. The chain joins TRBV15 to TRBJ1-2, with TRBD1 matching 7 bases. The V and J ends lost 9 bases and 4 bases, in that order; junction bases with no gene match: 17. Germline V gene sequence: CDR1 LNHNV, CDR2 YYDKDF (reference sequence). The CDR3 runs 16 residues. This CDR3 reads CATDWLDREGSYGYTF. The CDR3 DNA is TGTGCCACGGACTGGCTAGACAGGGAGGGAAGCTATGGCTACACCTTC.

The rearrangement joins TRBV27 to TRBJ1-5; D is ambiguous. The CDR3 has 14 residues. The V and J ends lost 5 bases and 4 bases respectively, with 12 bases between them. CDR1 is MNHEY, CDR2 SMNVEV, per germline (reference sequence). The CDR3 sequence: CASSEDARNQPQHF. The CDR3 DNA follows: TGTGCCAGCAGTGAGGACGCACGGAATCAGCCCCAGCATTTT.

This rearrangement joins TRBV29-1 to TRBJ1-1, with a possible D match to TRBD1 (5 bases). V lost 7 bases to trimming and J lost 4 bases, with 16 bases between them. The CDR3 runs 13 residues. CDR1 is SQVTM, CDR2 ANQGSEA, per germline. CDR3 in amino acids: CSALTDKPTEAFF. For the CDR3, the DNA is TGCAGCGCTTTAACGGACAAGCCCACTGAAGCTTTCTTT.

The sample holds one count of this clone. The J gene is TRBJ2-7, the V gene TRBV2, with no clear D. V was pared by 4 bases and J by 3 bases, with 4 bases between. CDR3 length: 11 amino acids. CDR1 is SNHLY, CDR2 FYNNEI, per germline. DNA of the CDR3: TGTGCCAGCAGTGTTGGCTACGAGCAGTACTTC. Protein product: CASSVGYEQYF.

The chain uses TRBV4-1 and TRBJ2-7; no clear D gene. The V end lost 8 bases, the J end lost 6 bases, and 26 bases lay between the germline ends. The CDR3 runs 16 residues. Germline V gene sequence: CDR1 MGHRA, CDR2 YSYEKL. The DNA for the CDR3 is TGCGCCAGCGCTCGAACCGTTTCTTCTCCGAAAGGCGAGCAGTACTTC. It translates to CASARTVSSPKGEQYF.

The genes are TRBV18 and TRBJ1-1; tentative D call: TRBD1 (5 bases). Germline lookup yields CDR1 KGHSH and CDR2 LQKENI. Trimming stripped 4 bases from V and 0 bases from J, with 9 bases between. CDR3 size: 14 residues. The chain's CDR3 is CASSLRQLNTEAFF. As DNA, the CDR3 is TGTGCCAGCTCACTTCGACAGCTGAACACTGAAGCTTTCTTT.

J is TRBJ2-1 and V is TRBV5-8; 11 nucleotides line up with TRBD2. V shed 0 bases, J shed 10 bases, and the junction held 6 bases outside the gene matches. This CDR3 contains 15 residues. The germline CDR1 and CDR2 sequences are SGHTS and YDEGEE. The CDR3 sequence: CASSLVVAGGHEQFF. The CDR3 DNA reads TGTGCCAGCAGCTTGGTAGTAGCGGGGGGGCACGAGCAGTTCTTC.

The chain links TRBV5-4 to TRBJ1-1; D may be TRBD1 (5 bases). Germline V gene sequence: CDR1 SGHNT, CDR2 YYREEE (reference sequence). CDR3 size: 13 residues. V was clipped by 3 bases and J by 10 bases, with 16 bases between them. The CDR3 sequence is CASSSSSGGGAFF. CDR3 sequence (DNA): TGTGCCAGCAGCTCCAGCTCAGGTGGGGGAGCTTTCTTT.

The chain has TRBV27 and TRBJ1-1; D is ambiguous. This CDR3 contains 15 residues. V shed 2 bases and J shed 0 bases, with 10 bases lying between them. The V gene's germline CDR1 is MNHEY and CDR2 SMNVEV (reference sequence). As DNA, the CDR3 is TGTGCCAGCAGTTTAGCAGGAGGAGTGAACACTGAAGCTTTCTTT. It is translated as CASSLAGGVNTEAFF.

The genes are TRBV27 and TRBJ1-5; 9 positions agree with TRBD1. Germline V gene lookup returns CDR1 MNHEY and CDR2 SMNVEV (reference sequence). The CDR3 contains 17 residues. J gave up 2 bases and V 2 bases, and 7 bases lay outside the gene matches. CDR3: CASSLRGQGLGNQPQHF. In DNA form, the CDR3 reads TGTGCCAGCAGTTTAAGGGGACAGGGTCTGGGCAATCAGCCCCAGCATTTT.

This clone occurred a few times. The rearrangement uses TRBV27 and TRBJ2-1; a weak D match, TRBD2 (5 bases). The CDR3 is made up of 15 amino acids. Germline V gives CDR1 MNHEY, CDR2 SMNVEV (reference sequence). V lost 5 bases and J 3 bases, leaving 14 bases between the germline ends. As DNA, the CDR3 is TGTGCCAGCAGTCTGGTGGGGAGACTCTACAATGAGCAGTTCTTC. Protein product: CASSLVGRLYNEQFF.

The chain is built from TRBV29-1 and TRBJ1-6, with TRBD1 matching over 7 bases. The trim removed 4 bases at V and 7 bases at J, leaving 1 base unmatched. The CDR3 spans 12 residues. From germline, CDR1 is SQVTM and CDR2 ANQGSEA. Here the CDR3 DNA reads TGCAGCGTTGGGGGACAGAATTCACCCCTCCACTTT. This translates into CSVGGQNSPLHF.

The chain couples TRBV15 to TRBJ2-7; TRBD1 might be the D (8 bases). The CDR3 covers 15 residues. The V gene's germline CDR1 is LNHNV and CDR2 YYDKDF (reference sequence). Trimming left V 0 bases short and J 2 bases short, with 11 bases between. CDR3 loop: CATSREQGGAYEQYF. Written as DNA, the CDR3 is TGTGCCACCAGCAGAGAACAGGGGGGGGCCTACGAGCAGTACTTC.

This clone showed up just a few times. CDR3 loop: CSASGIRGYTF. For the CDR3, the DNA is TGCAGTGCCTCAGGGATTAGAGGCTACACCTTC. J is TRBJ1-2 and V is TRBV20-1; a possible D gene is TRBD1 (5 bases). Looked up from germline, CDR1 is DFQATT and CDR2 is SNEGSKA (reference sequence). V dropped 6 bases and J dropped 8 bases, with 13 bases sitting between them. The CDR3 extends over 11 amino acids.

This clone was seen once. V is TRBV2 and J is TRBJ2-5; D is ambiguous. Trimming shortened V by 6 bases and J by 5 bases, and 13 bases separated the two germline ends. Germline V CDR1 and CDR2: SNHLY, FYNNEI. The CDR3 totals 13 residues. The DNA of the CDR3 is TGTGCCAGCAGGGAGAATCTTGGGGAGACCCAGTACTTC. Its protein product is CASRENLGETQYF. The full variable domain, rest sourced from reference TRBV2 and TRBJ2-5, is EPEVTQTPSHQVTQMGQEVILRCVPISNHLYFYWYRQILGQKVEFLVSFYNNEISEKSEIFDDQFSVERPDGSNFTLKIRSTKLEDSAMYFCASRENLGETQYFGPGTRLLVL.

The chain uses TRBV16 and TRBJ1-1; D is ambiguous. The germline V and J ends were trimmed by 7 bases and 0 bases, with 18 bases remaining between them. Germline V gives CDR1 KGHSY, CDR2 FQNENV. The CDR3 sequence is 16 residues long. The CDR3: CASMPMAGSMNTEAFF. In DNA form, the CDR3 reads TGTGCCAGCATGCCAATGGCAGGAAGCATGAACACTGAAGCTTTCTTT. The variable domain in full, with the rest retrieved from reference TRBV16 and TRBJ1-1, is GEEVAQTPKHLVRGEGQKAKLYCAPIKGHSYVFWYQQVLKNEFKFLISFQNENVFDETGMPKERFSAKCLPNSPCSLEIQATKLEDSAVYFCASMPMAGSMNTEAFFGQGTRLTVV.

The CDR3 region has the DNA TGTGCCAGCAGCCTCCCACCGACTAGCGGGGGGGCCATTACGCAGTATTTT. Translating it yields CASSLPPTSGGAITQYF. The chain links TRBV9 to TRBJ2-3; 14 bases map to TRBD2. The CDR3 contains 17 residues. Germline CDR1 and CDR2: SGDLS and YYNGEE. After removal of 4 bases from V and 8 bases from J, the junction contained 12 bases not matched to a gene.

The chain has TRBV30 and TRBJ2-5; D is perhaps TRBD1 (5 bases). The CDR3 is made up of 15 amino acids. Trimming left V 4 bases short and J 1 base short, with 16 bases between. The germline V gene encodes CDR1 GTSNPN and CDR2 SVGIG (reference sequence). The CDR3 region is CAWKGSVRGQETQYF. The DNA of the CDR3 is TGTGCCTGGAAGGGGTCCGTCAGAGGCCAAGAGACCCAGTACTTC.

This rearrangement joins TRBV30 to TRBJ2-5, with D perhaps TRBD1 (6 bases). V dropped 4 bases and J dropped 5 bases, with 17 bases sitting between them. The CDR3 loop spans 14 amino acids. CDR1 GTSNPN and CDR2 SVGIG come from the germline V gene (reference sequence). As DNA, the CDR3 is TGTGCCTGGAATTCGGACAGCCGGAGTGAGACCCAGTACTTC. Protein product: CAWNSDSRSETQYF.

The chain couples TRBV5-4 to TRBJ1-2, with unresolved D. CDR1 and CDR2 from the germline V gene are SGHNT and YYREEE (reference sequence). CDR3 length: 14 residues. Between the trimmed V and J ends, which lost 4 bases and 7 bases, there was a span of 17 bases. The CDR3 region has the DNA TGTGCCAGCAGCCCAAACACGGGAGCAATTGGCTACACCTTC. This sequence encodes CASSPNTGAIGYTF.

This clone appeared a few times. J is TRBJ1-1 and V is TRBV10-1; weak D call: TRBD1 (6 bases). Germline V gives CDR1 WNHNN, CDR2 SYGVQD (reference sequence). With 4 bases removed from V and 8 bases from J, the gap between germline ends came to 11 bases. This CDR3 has 12 residues. The CDR3, as DNA: TGCGCCAGCAGTGGGGACACCACCGAAGCTTTCTTT. Protein product: CASSGDTTEAFF.

Points on this clone: This sample also contains other DNA sequences that code for the same CDR3. This chain connects TRBV14 to TRBJ1-2; D unresolved. The CDR3 has 13 amino acids. Germline V gene sequence: CDR1 SGHDN, CDR2 FVKESK. V shed 1 base and J shed 5 bases, with 8 bases lying between them. For the CDR3, the DNA is TGTGCCAGCAGCCAAGGGAGATATTATGGCTACACCTTC. It codes for CASSQGRYYGYTF.